This T cell receptor beta chain originates from a study of T cell responses to AZD1222 COVID-19 vaccine. Concerning this clone itself: Its antigen is still unknown.

Generated by immunoSEQ multiplex PCR, the TCRdb table keeps only in-frame clones and is missing some. The sample includes 100,000 to 150,000 clones, about 90% seen only once; the top ten take about 17%. Study outcomes and limitations: Dominant CD4 TCR responses targeted spike regions 160-218 and 743-854. Among the donors, most were white British and more were female, and clonal diversity was possibly underestimated. Spike-specific TCRs gained breadth and depth after people received two AZD1222 doses.

Trimming took off 6 bases at V and 13 bases at J, with 22 bases between the two ends. The CDR3 has 15 amino acids. Germline V lookup: CDR1 MNHEY, CDR2 SVGAGI. The clonotype was recovered from an adult in good health. The chain recombines TRBV6-5 with TRBJ2-6; TRBD2 is a possible D gene (6 bases). This specimen consisted of peripheral blood, obtained on day 0 of MenACWY control vaccination. CDR3 sequence: CASRMLAPQRGVLTF. Here the CDR3 DNA reads TGTGCCAGCAGGATGCTAGCGCCCCAAAGAGGGGTCCTGACTTTC.